This T cell receptor beta chain was documented in a study of T cell repertoires in cytomegalovirus infection. Whole-study context: HLA-B-restricted CMV epitopes that are well studied were used alongside recently identified HLA-C-restricted ones. A matching HLA type, together with CMV infection, was signaled by public TCR beta signatures. General study points: The response measured ex vivo was dominated by TCR beta clonotypes (HLA-C-restricted and CMV-specific).

Trimming shortened V by 7 bases and J by 3 bases, and 12 bases separated the two germline ends. CDR1 is SGHTA and CDR2 is FQGNSA in the germline V gene. The CDR3 loop spans 13 amino acids. Worth noting for this clonotype: Its specificity is not known.

From the reads, TCRdb called clonotypes with MiXCR, one entry per CDR3 protein. This sample has nearly 700,000 distinct CDR3 sequences, with roughly 33% found just once. The sequenced sample was cultured PBMCs, obtained from culture after CMV antigen stimulation. The receptor was isolated from a human donor in good health (CMV status not recorded). Some clones in this sample may be carry-over from other donors' samples. The chain couples TRBV7-2 to TRBJ2-5; perhaps TRBD2 as D (5 bases). The CDR3 region has the DNA TGTGCCAGCAACCTTGCCGGGAAAGAGACCCAGTACTTC. Translated, it gives CASNLAGKETQYF.